This T cell receptor (beta chain) comes out of a study of preoperative IRX-2 immunotherapy in early breast cancer. Noted treatment: preoperative locoregional IRX-2 cytokine immunotherapy. Patients received preoperative, locoregional IRX-2 cytokine immunotherapy in a phase Ib study. Generated by immunoSEQ multiplex PCR, the TCRdb table keeps only in-frame clones and is missing some. Of 43,000 or so clones listed, approximately 95% are singletons. V dropped 2 bases and J dropped 4 bases, with 12 bases sitting between them. The CDR3 has 13 residues. CDR1 and CDR2 (germline): SQVTM, ANQGSEA. This sample comprised tumor tissue, obtained after IRX-2 immunotherapy. The source of this sequence is a human donor with breast cancer. This sequence joins TRBV29-1 and TRBJ2-7, with D perhaps TRBD1 (6 bases). The CDR3 coding sequence is TGCAGCGTTGAACCTACAGGGTCTTACGAGCAGTACTTC. It translates to CSVEPTGSYEQYF.